The TCR beta chain under discussion was sequenced for a study of memory CD4+ T cells and cytomegalovirus serostatus. Turning to the study itself: Donors were healthy Belgian adults, fewer than ten CMV seropositive and fewer than 30 seronegative.

Study conclusions and caveats: Suggested: most of the CMV-linked TCR signature lies in CD4+ memory cells.

As for this clone: The antigen remains unidentified.

Single viable CD3+CD4+CD8-CD45RO+ cells were sorted as the memory CD4+ T cells. Serostatus was set by detecting CMV pp150, pp28, p38, p52 IgG. After thawing, CD4+ T cells were positively selected. Germline CDR1 and CDR2: SQVTM and ANQGSEA. This CDR3 is built from 12 residues. V lost 1 base, J lost 5 bases, and 0 bases stayed unmatched. The method was immunoSEQ multiplex PCR; TCRdb's version includes in-frame clones alone and lacks a portion of them. The data contain tens of thousands of clones, approximately 81% of them singletons. The source of this sequence is an adult in good health and CMV-seropositive. The chain recombines TRBV29-1 with TRBJ2-5, with 8 bases matching TRBD1. Source material: memory CD4+ T cells from blood. This chain's CDR3 is CSVEGTGETQYF. DNA of the CDR3: TGCAGCGTTGAAGGGACAGGGGAGACCCAGTACTTC.